These T cell receptor beta chains were read from a single sample in a study of cytomegalovirus exposure and HLA in healthy donors. Clones were sequenced by immunoSEQ multiplex PCR, and TCRdb holds only the in-frame ones, with some missing. Of more than 250,000 clones listed, around 90% are singletons. The sequenced sample consisted of PBMCs. The source is a woman under 30 in good health and CMV-seronegative. Each CDR3 is given with its conserved first and last residue. The order of the fields is D gene, V gene, J gene, clone size, CDR3 protein, CDR3 DNA. The D gene is left open where the match is weak. Part of the rows lack a size; the others show once, few, many or a class for expanded clones.

D: TRBD1
V: TRBV2
J: TRBJ2-5
size: .
CDR3: CASRDRGETQYF
DNA: TGTGCCAGCAGGGACAGGGGAGAGACCCAGTACTTC

D: .
V: TRBV7-9
J: TRBJ2-7
size: .
CDR3: CASSLEGLLAYEQYF
DNA: TGTGCCAGCAGCTTAGAGGGGCTCCTCGCCTACGAGCAGTACTTC

D: .
V: TRBV5-1
J: TRBJ2-3
size: .
CDR3: CASSHVGASISTDTQYF
DNA: TGCGCCAGCAGCCACGTGGGGGCCTCGATTAGCACAGATACGCAGTATTTT

D: .
V: TRBV10-3
J: TRBJ2-5
size: .
CDR3: CAISVGGETQYF
DNA: TGTGCCATCAGTGTCGGTGGAGAGACCCAGTACTTC

D: .
V: TRBV10-3
J: TRBJ2-3
size: .
CDR3: CAITNRGAGLYTQYF
DNA: TGTGCCATCACTAACCGGGGAGCGGGTCTGTATACGCAGTATTTT

D: .
V: TRBV19
J: TRBJ1-2
size: .
CDR3: CASSIAYGGFYGYTF
DNA: TGTGCCAGTAGTATAGCTTATGGGGGGTTCTATGGCTACACCTTC

D: .
V: TRBV2
J: TRBJ1-5
size: few
CDR3: CASRPAGTHSNQPQHF
DNA: TGTGCCAGCAGACCCGCGGGAACCCATAGCAATCAGCCCCAGCATTTT

D: TRBD2
V: TRBV7-9
J: TRBJ2-1
size: .
CDR3: CASSLALAGGQFF
DNA: TGTGCCAGCAGCTTAGCACTAGCGGGGGGGCAGTTCTTC

D: TRBD2
V: TRBV9
J: TRBJ2-3
size: .
CDR3: CASSVPLAGSTDTQYF
DNA: TGTGCCAGCAGCGTACCCCTAGCGGGGAGCACAGATACGCAGTATTTT

D: .
V: TRBV18
J: TRBJ1-2
size: .
CDR3: CASSPPNSGNYGYTF
DNA: TGTGCCAGCTCACCACCGAACAGCGGTAACTATGGCTACACCTTC

D: .
V: TRBV30
J: TRBJ1-5
size: .
CDR3: CAWSSGTGNQPQHF
DNA: TGTGCCTGGAGTTCCGGGACTGGCAATCAGCCCCAGCATTTT

D: .
V: TRBV9
J: TRBJ1-3
size: .
CDR3: CASSVEPDSLSGNTIYF
DNA: TGTGCCAGCAGCGTGGAACCGGACAGTCTCTCTGGAAACACCATATATTTT

D: .
V: TRBV4-1
J: TRBJ2-1
size: .
CDR3: CASSQVGALRYNEQFF
DNA: TGCGCCAGCAGCCAAGTGGGGGCCCTCCGTTACAATGAGCAGTTCTTC

D: .
V: TRBV10-1
J: TRBJ2-2
size: .
CDR3: CASSGLVTGELFF
DNA: TGCGCCAGCAGTGGTCTAGTCACCGGGGAGCTGTTTTTT

D: .
V: TRBV6-1
J: TRBJ2-7
size: .
CDR3: CASRAFSYEQYF
DNA: TGTGCCAGCAGGGCTTTCTCCTACGAGCAGTACTTC

D: TRBD2
V: TRBV5-1
J: TRBJ2-1
size: once
CDR3: CASSSERGGVDEQFF
DNA: TGCGCCAGCAGCTCCGAGCGGGGGGGCGTGGATGAGCAGTTCTTC

D: TRBD1
V: TRBV4-2
J: TRBJ1-5
size: .
CDR3: CASSQPGQGFDQPQHF
DNA: TGTGCCAGCAGCCAGCCGGGACAGGGCTTCGATCAGCCCCAGCATTTT

D: .
V: TRBV11-2
J: TRBJ2-7
size: .
CDR3: CASSLDPSEQYF
DNA: TGTGCCAGCAGCTTAGATCCCTCCGAGCAGTACTTC

D: .
V: TRBV4-1
J: TRBJ1-6
size: .
CDR3: CASSQPSMDRNSPLHF
DNA: TGCGCCAGCAGCCAACCCTCGATGGACAGAAATTCACCCCTCCACTTT

D: .
V: TRBV14
J: TRBJ1-1
size: .
CDR3: CASSLRARDTEAFF
DNA: TGTGCCAGCAGTCTTAGGGCGAGGGACACTGAAGCTTTCTTT

D: .
V: TRBV21-1
J: TRBJ2-6
size: .
CDR3: CASSKGGGQGDFGANVLTF
DNA: TGTGCCAGCAGCAAAGGGGGGGGACAGGGGGACTTTGGGGCCAACGTCCTGACTTTC

D: TRBD2
V: TRBV12-5
J: TRBJ2-5
size: few
CDR3: CASGLVRGALAGGETQYF
DNA: TGTGCTAGTGGTTTGGTAAGGGGAGCCTTAGCGGGGGGAGAGACCCAGTACTTC

D: TRBD1
V: TRBV11-2
J: TRBJ1-2
size: .
CDR3: CASSLMGTGGYGYTF
DNA: TGTGCCAGCAGCTTGATGGGGACAGGGGGCTATGGCTACACCTTC

D: .
V: TRBV7-9
J: TRBJ2-3
size: .
CDR3: CASSLITLTDTQYF
DNA: TGTGCCAGCAGCTTAATAACTCTCACAGATACGCAGTATTTT

D: .
V: TRBV27
J: TRBJ2-7
size: .
CDR3: CASSLKGEDPNEQYF
DNA: TGTGCCAGCAGTTTAAAAGGGGAGGACCCTAACGAGCAGTACTTC

D: TRBD1
V: TRBV29-1
J: TRBJ1-1
size: .
CDR3: CSVHRGGNTEAFF
DNA: TGCAGCGTCCACAGGGGAGGTAACACTGAAGCTTTCTTT

D: TRBD1
V: TRBV6-5
J: TRBJ2-5
size: once
CDR3: CASRLTGAQETQYF
DNA: TGTGCCAGCAGACTGACAGGGGCACAAGAGACCCAGTACTTC

D: .
V: TRBV9
J: TRBJ2-5
size: .
CDR3: CASSVAPQETQYF
DNA: TGTGCCAGCAGCGTAGCTCCTCAAGAGACCCAGTACTTC

D: TRBD1
V: TRBV5-1
J: TRBJ2-5
size: .
CDR3: CASVRGSGIQETQYF
DNA: TGCGCCAGCGTCAGGGGGAGCGGTATCCAAGAGACCCAGTACTTC

D: .
V: TRBV29-1
J: TRBJ1-5
size: .
CDR3: CSVAEAGNQPQHF
DNA: TGCAGCGTTGCCGAGGCCGGCAATCAGCCCCAGCATTTT

D: TRBD1
V: TRBV30
J: TRBJ1-1
size: .
CDR3: CAWRRTGTPAFF
DNA: TGTGCCTGGAGAAGGACAGGGACCCCAGCTTTCTTT

D: TRBD1
V: TRBV29-1
J: TRBJ1-1
size: .
CDR3: CSVMGQLYTEAFF
DNA: TGCAGCGTTATGGGACAGTTATACACTGAAGCTTTCTTT

D: TRBD2
V: TRBV2
J: TRBJ2-3
size: .
CDR3: CACPKQRGVESTDTQYF
DNA: TGTGCCTGTCCGAAACAGCGGGGGGTGGAAAGCACAGATACGCAGTATTTT

D: TRBD1
V: TRBV7-9
J: TRBJ2-5
size: once
CDR3: CASSLVKTGIYQETQYF
DNA: TGTGCCAGCAGCTTAGTAAAGACAGGGATTTACCAAGAGACCCAGTACTTC